One and the same sample provided the 17 T cell receptor beta chains below, sequenced in a study of cytomegalovirus exposure and HLA in healthy donors. The PCR used 60 Vbeta and 13 Jbeta primers. Repertoires were generated with immunoSEQ multiplex PCR, while TCRdb's copy carries only in-frame clones and drops some. The data show about 94,000 clones, 7.5% to 8.5% seen once. The sample taken for sequencing was PBMCs. The receptors were sampled from a man aged 45-60 years in good health and CMV-seronegative.

The chain employs TRBV6-5 and TRBJ1-1, with D perhaps TRBD1 (6 bases). The V gene lost 5 bases and the J gene lost 4 bases, with 8 bases spanning the gap. The CDR3 is made up of 12 amino acids. The germline CDR1 and CDR2 sequences are MNHEY and SVGAGI. The CDR3 region is CASSQGSTEAFF. CDR3 nucleotides: TGTGCCAGCAGTCAGGGGAGCACTGAAGCTTTCTTT.

This clone appeared a few times. The CDR3, as DNA: TGTGCCAGCAGTGCTAAGACGGGATTAGACGATGAAAAACTGTTTTTT. As protein: CASSAKTGLDDEKLFF. The rearrangement joins TRBV2 to TRBJ1-4, with unresolved D. Germline V lookup: CDR1 SNHLY, CDR2 FYNNEI. Trimming removed 4 bases at V and 6 bases at J, with 18 bases between. This CDR3 is built from 16 residues.

This clone was observed a handful of times. This sequence joins TRBV28 and TRBJ1-2; the D gene is possibly TRBD1 (5 bases). The CDR3 contains 13 residues. Per the germline V gene, CDR1 is MDHEN and CDR2 is SYDVKM. The V end was cut by 6 bases, the J end by 9 bases, with 17 bases between. CDR3 bases: TGTGCCAGCAGAGCGGGGGTCGTGGTGAGCTACACCTTC. Its translation: CASRAGVVVSYTF.

This clone was seen more than once but under ten times. The chain combines TRBV11-3 with TRBJ2-7; 14 nucleotides agree with TRBD2. CDR1 is SGHNT and CDR2 is YENEEA in the germline V gene. This CDR3 contains 16 residues. Trimming cost V 5 bases and J 4 bases; bases outside gene matches: 7. Here the CDR3 DNA reads TGTGCCAGCAGCCGACGGGGACTAGCGGGGGAATACGAGCAGTACTTC. This translates into CASSRRGLAGEYEQYF.

This clone was observed a few times. CDR3 sequence reads: CASTLGPGAENIQYF. CDR3 bases: TGTGCCAGCACACTCGGACCAGGGGCAGAAAACATTCAGTACTTC. The chain employs TRBV6-5 and TRBJ2-4; D is possibly TRBD1 (6 bases). CDR1 is MNHEY and CDR2 is SVGAGI in the germline V gene. This CDR3 comprises 15 residues. The ends were cut back, 7 bases at V and 5 bases at J, with 18 bases in the middle.

This chain joins TRBV19 and TRBJ1-2, with 9 nucleotides matching TRBD1. Germline-derived CDR1 and CDR2 are LNHDA and SQIVND (reference sequence). J was trimmed by 4 bases and V by 1 base; bases with no gene match: 10. This CDR3 has 17 amino acids. The CDR3 DNA reads as TGTGCCAGTAGTATAGCCCCCGGGACAGGGCAAACCTATGGCTACACCTTC. Translating it yields CASSIAPGTGQTYGYTF.

The rearrangement uses TRBV25-1 and TRBJ1-1; tentative D call: TRBD1 (6 bases). CDR1 is MGHDK, CDR2 SYGVNS, per germline. This CDR3 region has 13 residues. The V end lost 9 bases, the J end lost 7 bases, and 18 bases lay between the germline ends. The CDR3 nucleotides read TGTGCCAGAACCCTGGGGGCAGTGAATGAAGCTTTCTTT. Its translation is CARTLGAVNEAFF.

The rearrangement joins TRBV5-6 to TRBJ2-7; possibly TRBD1 for D (5 bases). Trimming removed 1 base from V and 7 bases from J, with 15 bases in between. This CDR3 has 14 amino acids. Looked up from germline, CDR1 is SGHDT and CDR2 is YYEEEE. This CDR3 is CASSLRTPYGEQYF. CDR3 DNA: TGTGCCAGCAGCTTGAGGACACCCTATGGAGAGCAGTACTTC.

This clone was recorded a few times. This chain links TRBV6-6 with TRBJ2-3; TRBD2 aligns across 9 bases. Germline V CDR1 and CDR2: MNHNY, SVGAGI (reference sequence). After removal of 2 bases from V and 6 bases from J, the junction contained 6 bases not matched to a gene. CDR3 length: 15 amino acids. CDR3 amino acids: CASSYLAGSSDTQYF. CDR3 nucleotides: TGTGCCAGCAGTTACCTAGCGGGAAGCTCTGATACGCAGTATTTT.

The rearrangement uses TRBV4-3 and TRBJ1-4; D gene ambiguous. Per the germline V gene, CDR1 is LGHNA and CDR2 is YSLEER. The CDR3 contains 13 residues. V lost 9 bases, J lost 8 bases, and 16 bases lay in between. The CDR3 reads CASSGRVEEKLFF. CDR3 in DNA: TGCGCCAGTTCGGGGAGGGTCGAGGAAAAACTGTTTTTT.

The chain links TRBV28 to TRBJ1-5; weak D call: TRBD1 (6 bases). V gave up 7 bases and J gave up 6 bases, with 16 bases separating them. Germline V gives CDR1 MDHEN, CDR2 SYDVKM. The CDR3 has 14 amino acids. Here the CDR3 reads CASTLRGGSQPQHF. DNA for the CDR3: TGTGCCAGCACTCTTAGGGGGGGCTCTCAGCCCCAGCATTTT.

The chain uses TRBV7-9 and TRBJ2-5; a weak D match, TRBD1 (5 bases). The CDR3 is 13 residues long. CDR1 is SEHNR, CDR2 FQNEAQ, per germline (reference sequence). Trimming shortened V by 6 bases and J by 2 bases, and 10 bases separated the two germline ends. DNA of the CDR3: TGTGCCAGCAGAACGCAGGGTCAAGAGACCCAGTACTTC. Protein: CASRTQGQETQYF.

The rearrangement uses TRBV18 and TRBJ1-2, with TRBD1 identical over 9 bases. The CDR3 runs 15 residues. Germline V CDR1 and CDR2: KGHSH, LQKENI. Losses at the gene ends were 3 bases for V and 8 bases for J; bases not matched to a gene: 10. This chain's CDR3 is CASSPLDRGGSGYTF. The CDR3 DNA follows: TGTGCCAGCTCACCTCTCGACAGGGGGGGGAGCGGCTACACCTTC.

This rearrangement joins TRBV6-4 to TRBJ2-1; a weak D match, TRBD2 (6 bases). The CDR3 length is 14 residues. V was clipped by 5 bases and J by 10 bases, with 18 bases between them. Germline V gives CDR1 MRHNA, CDR2 SNTAGT. Here the CDR3 DNA reads TGTGCCAGCAGTTCAGGACTATCAGACGGGGAGCAGTTCTTC. As protein: CASSSGLSDGEQFF.

This clone was seen only a few times. CDR3 sequence reads: CASTEVARNQPQHF. In DNA, the CDR3 is TGTGCCAGCACCGAGGTCGCGAGGAATCAGCCCCAGCATTTT. The chain combines TRBV6-1 with TRBJ1-5; D gene uncertain. CDR3 size: 14 residues. Germline-derived CDR1 and CDR2 are MNHNS and SASEGT. With 7 bases removed from V and 4 bases from J, the gap between germline ends came to 14 bases.

At least ten counts were recorded for this clone. The chain carries TRBV6-1 and TRBJ1-1, with TRBD1 as a possible D gene (5 bases). CDR3 length: 12 amino acids. Germline V gene data show CDR1 as MNHNS and CDR2 as SASEGT. Trimming stripped 5 bases from V and 3 bases from J, with 7 bases between. The CDR3 region has the DNA TGTGCCAGCAGTATAGGGGACACTGAAGCTTTCTTT. Translation gives CASSIGDTEAFF.

The chain is built from TRBV6-6 and TRBJ2-1, with 7 bases aligning to TRBD2. Germline trimming cut 5 bases from V and 3 bases from J; bases unmatched to any gene: 4. CDR1 MNHNY and CDR2 SVGAGI come from the germline V gene (reference sequence). The length of the CDR3 is 14 residues. The CDR3, as DNA: TGTGCCAGCAGTAGTAGCGGGCACTACAATGAGCAGTTCTTC. Its translation is CASSSSGHYNEQFF.